This T cell receptor beta chain was recovered during a study of PD-1 blockade in classical Hodgkin lymphoma. The CDR3 consists of 15 residues. Germline V CDR1 and CDR2: MDHEN, SYDVKM. The V end lost 1 base, the J end lost 8 bases, and 14 bases lay between the germline ends. Following autologous stem cell transplantation, relapse occurred in every patient, and exposure to brentuximab vedotin varied. There are a few counts of this clone. Libraries were prepared by immunoSEQ multiplex PCR; TCRdb keeps only in-frame clonotypes and omits some of them. The table records fewer than 80,000 clones, roughly two thirds of them present only once.

This chain links TRBV28 with TRBJ1-4; D is unresolved. The sample consisted of peripheral blood mononuclear cells (PBMCs), taken before the second cycle of nivolumab. The sequence derives from a human donor with classical Hodgkin lymphoma. The CDR3 loop reads CASSLLSGSQEKLFF. The CDR3 coding sequence is TGTGCCAGCAGTTTATTATCGGGGTCACAGGAAAAACTGTTTTTT.